This T cell receptor (beta chain) is drawn from a study of vaccination effects on CD4 cells after COVID-19. CDR3 length: 14 residues. With 4 bases clipped from V and 2 bases from J, the junction kept 1 base outside the gene matches. The germline V gene encodes CDR1 PRHDT and CDR2 FYEKMQ (reference sequence). This clone was picked up a small number of times. No antigen is known for it. Before sequencing, viral peptide pools were used by the ViraFEST assay to expand antigen-specific CD4+ T cells. Culture lasted about ten days before CD4+ T cell isolation. Wells each received 2.2 million or so PBMC, cultured with about 10 IU/ml IL-2 and about 10 ug/ml peptides. Clones were sequenced by immunoSEQ multiplex PCR, and TCRdb holds only the in-frame ones, with some missing. The sample has 10,000 to 13,000 clones, about two thirds seen once; the top ten hold more than 20%.

The sequence came from a human donor who received a COVID-19 vaccine. The material was CD4+ T cells from PBMCs cultured with HCoV-229E spike peptides, obtained before COVID-19 vaccination. The V call is TRBV13, the J call TRBJ1-2; TRBD1 matches 10 bases. CDR3 nucleotides: TGTGCCAGCAGCTCGGGACAGGGGAACTATGGCTACACCTTC. Protein product: CASSSGQGNYGYTF.